This T cell receptor beta chain is from a study of identical twins. With 7 bases clipped from V and 11 bases from J, the junction kept 8 bases outside the gene matches. Germline V gene data show CDR1 as LGHDT and CDR2 as YNNKEL (reference sequence). The CDR3 length is 13 residues. Unique molecular identifiers were in the cDNA, with template-switch universal primer binding. TCRdb passed the 5' RACE reads through MiXCR, listing each CDR3 protein once. The repertoire holds under 450,000 distinct CDR3 sequences, roughly 20% seen once, with 9% to 15% in the top ten. The study's findings and limits: Excess sharing by twins proved weaker in beta out-of-frame sequences.

This clonotype occurred many times. Its antigen is unknown. Every one of the donors was a healthy Caucasian. The clonotype was recovered from a man in his fifties or sixties in good health. Sequencing used naive T cells sorted from blood. J is TRBJ1-4 and V is TRBV3-1; 9 positions match TRBD1. The CDR3 loop reads CASTGQGPGKLFF. DNA of the CDR3: TGTGCCAGCACGGGACAGGGTCCGGGGAAACTGTTTTTT.